These 17 T cell receptor beta chains originate from one sample sequenced in a study of response to subunit inactivated influenza vaccine. A single record per CDR3 protein comes from TCRdb applying MiXCR to the RT-PCR reads. The sample has 650,000 or so distinct CDR3 sequences, around 15% seen once. The sequencing here drew on PBMCs from blood, taken approximately 15 days before vaccination. The receptors here all came from a man aged 45 to 65 who received an inactivated influenza vaccine.

This clonotype has only a few counts. The gene calls are TRBV7-2 and TRBJ2-7, with 9 positions matching TRBD2. The length of the CDR3 is 17 residues. V gave up 4 bases and J gave up 4 bases; unmatched junction bases: 14. Germline V CDR1 and CDR2: SGHTA, FQGNSA. The CDR3 sequence is CASSSKGASGASYEQYF. In DNA, the CDR3 is TGTGCCAGCAGCTCGAAGGGGGCTAGCGGGGCTAGTTACGAGCAGTACTTC.

This clonotype appeared a few times. The chain joins TRBV28 to TRBJ2-3, with 8 bases that match TRBD1. The ends lost 3 bases at V and 7 bases at J; junction bases unmatched: 9. From germline, CDR1 is MDHEN and CDR2 SYDVKM. CDR3 length equals 15 residues. The CDR3 loop reads CASSFRTGRTNTQYF. CDR3 sequence (DNA): TGTGCCAGCAGTTTCCGGACAGGGCGGACCAATACGCAGTATTTT.

The chain recombines TRBV29-1 with TRBJ2-7, with TRBD2 identical over 8 bases. Trimming removed 0 bases from V and 1 base from J; junction bases left unmatched: 8. Looked up from germline, CDR1 is SQVTM and CDR2 is ANQGSEA. This CDR3 is 16 amino acids long. CDR3 DNA sequence: TGCAGCGTTGAAGATCTGGTCGGGGGGGCGTCCTACGAGCAGTACTTC. Its protein product is CSVEDLVGGASYEQYF.

The J gene is TRBJ2-4, the V gene TRBV4-2, with 13 positions matching TRBD2. Germline CDR1 LGHNA, CDR2 YNFKEQ. The CDR3 contains 20 residues. After removal of 0 bases from V and 8 bases from J, the junction contained 16 bases not matched to a gene. CDR3 in DNA: TGTGCCAGCAGCCAAGATGACGGACTAGCGGGAGTAGGCCTCAGGGACATTCAGTACTTC. Translated: CASSQDDGLAGVGLRDIQYF.

This clonotype was seen ten or more times. This chain links TRBV5-1 with TRBJ1-4, with D unclear. V was pared by 4 bases and J by 8 bases, with 21 bases between. The CDR3 is 16 residues long. Germline CDR1 reads SGHRS; CDR2 reads YFSETQ. The CDR3, as DNA: TGCGCCAGCAGCCCCCTGGATAGGACCCTCCCCGAAAAACTGTTTTTT. Protein product: CASSPLDRTLPEKLFF.

The chain employs TRBV4-1 and TRBJ1-2, with D unresolved. Germline assignment: CDR1 MGHRA and CDR2 YSYEKL. The CDR3 loop spans 15 amino acids. Trimming stripped 0 bases from V and 4 bases from J, with 12 bases between. The CDR3 loop is CASSQERAEPYGYTF. The DNA of the CDR3 is TGCGCCAGCAGCCAAGAACGGGCAGAACCCTATGGCTACACCTTC.

The chain couples TRBV2 to TRBJ1-3, with 7 bases lining up with TRBD1. The V segment lost 8 bases and the J segment 4 bases; nucleotides outside the gene matches: 2. CDR1 is SNHLY and CDR2 is FYNNEI in the germline V gene. The CDR3 covers 12 residues. CDR3 protein: CASGTDGNTIYF. CDR3 sequence (DNA): TGTGCCAGCGGGACAGACGGAAACACCATATATTTT.

The rearrangement joins TRBV15 to TRBJ1-5; D not certain. The CDR3 has 13 residues. CDR1 and CDR2 (germline): LNHNV, YYDKDF (reference sequence). V lost 9 bases and J lost 0, with 9 bases in between. In DNA form, the CDR3 reads TGTGCCACGGCGCGGACTAGCAATCAGCCCCAGCATTTT. As protein: CATARTSNQPQHF.

Ten or more counts support this clonotype. The chain recombines TRBV6-2 or TRBV6-3 with TRBJ2-5; 14 bases match TRBD2. The V segment lost 7 bases and the J segment 1 base; nucleotides outside the gene matches: 5. The CDR3 runs 16 residues. Germline CDR1 and CDR2: MNHEY and SVGEGT. CDR3 sequence (DNA): TGTGCCAGCACCTCGACTAGCGGGAGGGCCCAAGAGACCCAGTACTTC. Translating it yields CASTSTSGRAQETQYF.

This clonotype was seen only once. The chain couples TRBV5-1 to TRBJ2-3; TRBD2 matches at 11 bases. Unmatched junction bases numbered 7, after V lost 3 bases and J lost 4 bases. The germline CDR1 and CDR2 sequences are SGHRS and YFSETQ. This CDR3 has 16 amino acids. The chain's CDR3 is CASSSVLAGVADTQYF. The CDR3 region has the DNA TGCGCCAGCAGCTCGGTACTAGCGGGAGTCGCAGATACGCAGTATTTT.

This clonotype was picked up a small number of times. The genes are TRBV7-9 and TRBJ2-7; D is undetermined. Trimming shortened V by 4 bases and J by 3 bases, and 10 bases separated the two germline ends. CDR3 size: 13 residues. CDR1 is SEHNR and CDR2 is FQNEAQ in the germline V gene (reference sequence). CDR3 DNA: TGTGCCAGCAGCTCGACTCGTGACTACGAGCAGTACTTC. Its protein is CASSSTRDYEQYF.

This clonotype has more than one count but fewer than ten. The chain joins TRBV10-3 to TRBJ2-3, with 11 bases fitting TRBD1. The V and J ends lost 3 bases and 2 bases, in that order; junction bases with no gene match: 10. The CDR3 consists of 18 residues. Germline CDR1 reads ENHRY; CDR2 reads SYGVKD. The CDR3 nucleotides are TGTGCCATCAGTGACTGGACAGGGGGCCCTGTCCCCACAGATACGCAGTATTTT. Amino acid sequence: CAISDWTGGPVPTDTQYF.

This clonotype was recorded many times. The genes are TRBV4-1 and TRBJ1-1; D is ambiguous. CDR3 size: 14 residues. The V gene's germline CDR1 is MGHRA and CDR2 YSYEKL. With 1 base removed from V and 6 bases from J, the gap between germline ends came to 12 bases. The CDR3 nucleotides are TGCGCCAGCAGCCAAGGGGGTTTTGTGGCTGAAGCTTTCTTT. Amino acids: CASSQGGFVAEAFF.

This clonotype came up a few times. This rearrangement joins TRBV5-1 to TRBJ2-7; D not resolved. Looked up from germline, CDR1 is SGHRS and CDR2 is YFSETQ. Between the trimmed V and J ends, which lost 3 bases and 7 bases, there was a span of 8 bases. CDR3 size: 11 residues. CDR3 nucleotides: TGCGCCAGCAGCTCTATGGGGGAGCAGTACTTC. Translated: CASSSMGEQYF.

This clonotype was found a few times. The J gene is TRBJ2-7, the V gene TRBV4-1; possibly TRBD2 for D (6 bases). The V gene's germline CDR1 is MGHRA and CDR2 YSYEKL. The V and J ends lost 1 base and 7 bases respectively, with 20 bases between them. The CDR3 covers 16 residues. The CDR3 DNA is TGCGCCAGCAGCCAAGGGGGAGGATTAGGGAAACTAGAGCAGTACTTC. Its translation is CASSQGGGLGKLEQYF.

This clonotype was counted only a few times. The chain links TRBV27 to TRBJ2-7; TRBD1 aligns across 7 bases. The junction had 12 bases not matched to a gene; V was cut back by 5 bases and J by 2 bases. Germline CDR1 MNHEY, CDR2 SMNVEV (reference sequence). The CDR3 runs 16 residues. Written as DNA, the CDR3 is TGTGCCAGCAGTCCGAGAAAAGGACAGGTCACCTACGAGCAGTACTTC. As protein: CASSPRKGQVTYEQYF.

The J gene is TRBJ1-5, the V gene TRBV7-9; D ambiguous. This CDR3 spans 13 amino acids. CDR1 SEHNR and CDR2 FQNEAQ come from the germline V gene (reference sequence). V lost 1 base and J 7 bases, leaving 8 bases between the germline ends. CDR3 region: CASSLGSLQPQHF. CDR3 nucleotide sequence: TGTGCCAGCAGCTTAGGCAGCTTGCAGCCCCAGCATTTT.